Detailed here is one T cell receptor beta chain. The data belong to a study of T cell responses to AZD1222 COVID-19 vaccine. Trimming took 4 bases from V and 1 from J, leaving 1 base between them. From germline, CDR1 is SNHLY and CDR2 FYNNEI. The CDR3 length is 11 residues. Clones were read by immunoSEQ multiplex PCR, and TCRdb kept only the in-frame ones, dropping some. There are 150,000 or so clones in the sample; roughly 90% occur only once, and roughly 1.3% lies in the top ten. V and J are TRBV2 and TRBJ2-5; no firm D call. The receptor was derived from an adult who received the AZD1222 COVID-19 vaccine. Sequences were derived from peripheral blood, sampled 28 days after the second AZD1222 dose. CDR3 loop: CASSAQETQYF. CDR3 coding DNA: TGTGCCAGCAGTGCCCAAGAGACCCAGTACTTC.